These 3 T cell receptor beta chains originate from one sample sequenced in a study of T cell changes during pregnancy in multiple sclerosis. Generated by immunoSEQ multiplex PCR, the TCRdb table keeps only in-frame clones and is missing some. The sample has about 40,000 clones; about 88% are singletons. The sample was CD8+ T cells from peripheral blood mononuclear cells, taken in the first trimester of pregnancy. The receptors stem from a female donor with multiple sclerosis, enrolled in a pregnancy study.

The rearrangement joins TRBV7-2 to TRBJ1-2; TRBD1 aligns across 10 bases. V shed 5 bases and J 4 bases; nucleotides not matched to a gene: 13. Germline V gene sequence: CDR1 SGHTA, CDR2 FQGNSA. CDR3 length: 17 amino acids. CDR3 coding DNA: TGTGCCAGCAGCCAAAACCGGGACAGGGGTCGGGGCTATGGCTACACCTTC. It codes for CASSQNRDRGRGYGYTF.

The V and J genes are TRBV6-1 and TRBJ1-4, with a tentative D call TRBD1 (5 bases). This CDR3 region has 14 residues. V lost 6 bases and J 8 bases, leaving 16 bases between the germline ends. From germline, CDR1 is MNHNS and CDR2 SASEGT. The chain's CDR3 is CASSAGWGGEKLFF. CDR3 in DNA: TGTGCCAGCAGCGCAGGGTGGGGGGGAGAAAAACTGTTTTTT.

The rearrangement uses TRBV7-9 and TRBJ1-2; no definite D call. This CDR3 is 13 amino acids long. Trimming stripped 7 bases from V and 2 bases from J, with 11 bases between. In germline, CDR1 is SEHNR, CDR2 FQNEAQ (reference sequence). The CDR3, as DNA: TGTGCCAGCACCCAAGAGGAAAACTATGGCTACACCTTC. Residues: CASTQEENYGYTF.